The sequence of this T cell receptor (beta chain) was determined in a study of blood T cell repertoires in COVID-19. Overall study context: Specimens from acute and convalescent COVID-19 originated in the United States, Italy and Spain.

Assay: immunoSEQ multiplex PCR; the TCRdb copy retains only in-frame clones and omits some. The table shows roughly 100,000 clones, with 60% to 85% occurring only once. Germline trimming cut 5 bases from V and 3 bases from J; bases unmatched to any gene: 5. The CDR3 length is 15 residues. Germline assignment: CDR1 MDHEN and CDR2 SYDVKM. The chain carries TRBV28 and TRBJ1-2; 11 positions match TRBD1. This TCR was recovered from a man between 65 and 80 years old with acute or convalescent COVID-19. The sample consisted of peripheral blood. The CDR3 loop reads CASSAGTGGDYGYTF. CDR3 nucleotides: TGTGCCAGCAGTGCAGGGACAGGGGGTGACTATGGCTACACCTTC.